Sequencing of this T cell receptor (beta chain) was carried out in a study of control samples from healthy donors and cancer patients. Trimming removed 1 base from V and 0 bases from J, with 10 bases in between. The CDR3 runs 16 residues. Germline-derived CDR1 and CDR2 are MNHEY and SVGAGI. Sequencing used immunoSEQ multiplex PCR; TCRdb keeps in-frame clones, though not all of them. The table records some 90,000 clones, 85% to 90% of them present only once. The sequenced sample consisted of blood. The chain has TRBV6-5 and TRBJ1-3, with D unclear. This TCR was recovered from a woman aged 55-70 years in good health. CDR3 coding DNA: TGTGCCAGCAGTTACTACGGCAGCCTCTCTGGAAACACCATATATTTT. Protein product: CASSYYGSLSGNTIYF.